This section outlines one T cell receptor (beta chain) sequence together with its context. Clones were read by immunoSEQ multiplex PCR, and TCRdb kept only the in-frame ones, dropping some. The sample records approximately 230,000 clones, about 89% being singletons. Donors of Cohort 3 who recovered were those that had two negative PCRs, clearance, or symptom resolution. The sample originates from a study of blood T cell repertoires in COVID-19. The wider study: T cells, B-cell-depleted T cells, or PBMCs supplied cDNA or gDNA.

The ends were cut back, 5 bases at V and 5 bases at J, with 10 bases in the middle. CDR3 length: 12 amino acids. From germline, CDR1 is MNHEY and CDR2 SVGEGT. This clonotype was sampled from a woman younger than 30 who had recovered from COVID-19. The specimen sequenced was PBMCs or T cells enriched from blood (not recorded which). The rearrangement uses TRBV6-2 or TRBV6-3 and TRBJ2-7, with a tentative D call TRBD2 (5 bases). The chain's CDR3 is CASSRTRDEQYF. The CDR3 DNA sequence: TGTGCCAGCAGTCGAACTAGGGACGAGCAGTACTTC.